This record covers a single T cell receptor (beta chain). From germline, CDR1 is SGHKS and CDR2 YYEKEE (reference sequence). The V segment lost 4 bases and the J segment 2 bases; nucleotides outside the gene matches: 4. The CDR3 has 14 residues. This entry comes from a study of blood T cell repertoires in COVID-19. Overall study: From the United States, Italy and Spain came samples of acute and convalescent COVID-19. From T cells, B-cell-depleted T cells, or PBMCs came the material, which was cDNA or gDNA.

Original processing methods: Scientists estimated how many nucleated cells there were by amplifying reference gene primers. This table comes from immunoSEQ multiplex PCR, and its TCRdb copy is limited to in-frame clones, with some not included. Clonal size and the V and J genes are those of that table, whereas D and trimming came from the DNA. The sample includes more than 150,000 clones, more than 80% of them seen just once. Seattle cases were enrolled at active infection and followed longitudinally. The V call is TRBV5-5, the J call TRBJ1-2, with TRBD1 identical over 8 bases. Input material: peripheral blood. The sequence was obtained from a woman aged 80 or over with COVID-19, enrolled during active disease. The chain's CDR3 is CASSRGQGNYGYTF. The DNA for the CDR3 is TGTGCCAGCAGCCGTGGACAGGGAAACTATGGCTACACCTTC.